A selection of T cell receptor beta chains follows, all from one sample in a study of vaccination and CD4 T cells after COVID-19. These TCRs' antigens remain unknown. In TCRdb, the PCR reads were re-called with MiXCR into one record per CDR3 protein. The sample records around 19,000 distinct CDR3 sequences, about 71% being singletons. Sequencing was performed on CD4+ T cells from blood, cultured in vitro. The receptors derive from a human donor who had recovered from COVID-19. Both conserved end residues are part of each CDR3. D genes are given only for firm matches. Some rows have no size entry. The others give once, few or many, or a class for an expanded clone.

>TRBJ1-1|TRBV6-2/TRBV6-3|16|.|.
CASSYSVGNRNTEAFF
TGTGCCAGCAGTTACTCGGTGGGCAACCGGAACACTGAAGCTTTCTTT
>TRBJ2-5|TRBV7-9|15|TRBD2|.
CASSLAGGYQETQYF
TGTGCCAGCAGCTTAGCGGGGGGGTACCAAGAGACCCAGTACTTC
>TRBJ2-7|TRBV29-1|16|TRBD2|.
CSVTRVAGARSYEQYF
TGCAGCGTTACGAGGGTAGCGGGAGCCCGTTCCTACGAGCAGTACTTC
>TRBJ1-5|TRBV15|15|.|few
CATSRDQVRNQPQHF
TGTGCCACCAGCAGAGATCAGGTGAGAAATCAGCCCCAGCATTTT
>TRBJ2-5|TRBV6-1|14|TRBD1|.
CASIRQGVRETQYF
TGTGCCAGCATCCGACAGGGAGTCCGAGAGACCCAGTACTTC
>TRBJ1-1|TRBV7-9|16|.|few
CASSLVGSDMNTEAFF
TGTGCCAGCAGCTTAGTGGGCAGCGATATGAACACTGAAGCTTTCTTT
>TRBJ1-2|TRBV20-1|14|.|.
CSATSPKRNYGYTF
TGCAGTGCTACATCCCCGAAAAGGAACTATGGCTACACCTTC
>TRBJ2-3|TRBV2|15|.|once
CASSRQGGPTDTQYF
TGTGCCAGCAGTCGGCAGGGGGGCCCCACAGATACGCAGTATTTT
>TRBJ1-1|TRBV19|13|.|.
CASSPRANTEAFF
TGTGCCAGTAGTCCCCGGGCCAACACTGAAGCTTTCTTT
>TRBJ1-5|TRBV15|17|.|few
CATSPYRGSDSNQPQHF
TGTGCCACCAGCCCCTACCGAGGTTCAGATAGCAATCAGCCCCAGCATTTT
>TRBJ2-5|TRBV7-2|15|.|.
CASSLGAAIQETQYF
TGTGCCAGCAGCTTAGGGGCAGCTATCCAAGAGACCCAGTACTTC
>TRBJ1-6|TRBV28|16|.|few
CASSLSGKPLNSPLHF
TGTGCCAGCAGTTTATCAGGGAAGCCCCTCAATTCACCCCTCCACTTT
>TRBJ2-5|TRBV27|16|TRBD1|.
CASSQTVGQGLETQYF
TGTGCCAGCAGCCAGACAGTCGGACAGGGGCTAGAGACCCAGTACTTC
>TRBJ2-1|TRBV7-6|14|.|.
CASSLRTPYNEQFF
TGTGCCAGCAGCCTCAGGACGCCTTACAATGAGCAGTTCTTC
>TRBJ1-1|TRBV12-3/TRBV12-4|13|.|.
CASSRQLNTEAFF
TGTGCCAGCAGTAGACAGTTGAACACTGAAGCTTTCTTT
>TRBJ1-6|TRBV20-1|20|TRBD1|.
CSAISLTTGTGSSYNSPLHF
TGCAGTGCTATCTCGCTGACCACCGGGACAGGGAGCTCCTATAATTCACCCCTCCACTTT
>TRBJ1-4|TRBV19|12|.|.
CASSPRREKLFF
TGTGCCAGTAGTCCGCGGAGGGAAAAACTGTTTTTT
>TRBJ2-7|TRBV20-1|14|TRBD2|.
CSAPRSGTFYEQYF
TGCAGTGCGCCCCGTAGCGGGACCTTCTACGAGCAGTACTTC
>TRBJ1-5|TRBV28|15|TRBD1|.
CASSLPQGSRQPQHF
TGTGCCAGCAGTTTGCCACAGGGGTCGCGTCAGCCCCAGCATTTT
>TRBJ2-5|TRBV5-1|19|.|.
CASSSGPQSLGGRGETQYF
TGCGCCAGCAGCTCCGGGCCCCAAAGTTTAGGCGGCCGGGGAGAGACCCAGTACTTC
>TRBJ2-4|TRBV7-8|18|TRBD2|few
CASSYGTIEPLAKNIQYF
TGTGCCAGCAGCTACGGGACTATCGAGCCACTAGCCAAAAACATTCAGTACTTC
>TRBJ2-1|TRBV7-6|15|.|once
CASSLDRSSYNEQFF
TGTGCCAGCAGCTTGGACAGATCCTCCTACAATGAGCAGTTCTTC
>TRBJ1-4|TRBV28|16|TRBD1|.
CASRGRQGWTNEKLFF
TGTGCCAGCAGGGGTCGACAGGGCTGGACTAATGAAAAACTGTTTTTT
>TRBJ1-1|TRBV6-5|14|.|few
CASSYSIEGGEAFF
TGTGCCAGCAGTTACTCGATCGAGGGAGGTGAAGCTTTCTTT